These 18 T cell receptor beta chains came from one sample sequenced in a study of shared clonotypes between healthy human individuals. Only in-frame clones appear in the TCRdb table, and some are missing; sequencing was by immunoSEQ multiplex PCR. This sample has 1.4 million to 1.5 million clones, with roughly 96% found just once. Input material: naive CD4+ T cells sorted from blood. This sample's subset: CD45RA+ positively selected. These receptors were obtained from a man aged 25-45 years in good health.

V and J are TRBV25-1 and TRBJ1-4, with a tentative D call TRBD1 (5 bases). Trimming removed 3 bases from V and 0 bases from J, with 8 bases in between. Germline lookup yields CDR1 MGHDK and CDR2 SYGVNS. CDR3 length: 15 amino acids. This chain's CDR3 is CASSDGGSTNEKLFF. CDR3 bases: TGTGCCAGCAGTGACGGGGGTTCAACTAATGAAAAACTGTTTTTT.

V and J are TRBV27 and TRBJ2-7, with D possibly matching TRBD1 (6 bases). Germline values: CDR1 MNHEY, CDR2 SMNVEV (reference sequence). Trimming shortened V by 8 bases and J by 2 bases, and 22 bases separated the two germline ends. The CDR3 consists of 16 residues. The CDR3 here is CASCPRWGTKTYEQYF. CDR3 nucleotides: TGTGCCAGCTGCCCTCGTTGGGGGACAAAGACCTACGAGCAGTACTTC.

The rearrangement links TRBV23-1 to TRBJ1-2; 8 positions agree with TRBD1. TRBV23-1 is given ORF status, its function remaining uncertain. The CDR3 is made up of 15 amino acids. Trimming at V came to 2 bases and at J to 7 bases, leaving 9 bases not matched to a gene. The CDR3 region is CASSQPDRVVGGYTF. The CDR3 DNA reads TGCGCCAGCAGTCAACCGGACAGGGTGGTCGGTGGCTACACCTTC.

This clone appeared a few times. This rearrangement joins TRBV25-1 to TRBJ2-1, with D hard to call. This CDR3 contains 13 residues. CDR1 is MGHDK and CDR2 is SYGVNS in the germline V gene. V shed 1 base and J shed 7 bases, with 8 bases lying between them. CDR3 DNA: TGTGCCAGCAGTGAATTTGTGAAAAATGAGCAGTTCTTC. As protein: CASSEFVKNEQFF.

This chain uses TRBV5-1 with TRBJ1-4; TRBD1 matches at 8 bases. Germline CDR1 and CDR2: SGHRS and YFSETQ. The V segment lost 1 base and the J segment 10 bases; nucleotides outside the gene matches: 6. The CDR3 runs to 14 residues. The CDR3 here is CASSLQGAPGKLFF. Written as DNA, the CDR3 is TGCGCCAGCAGCTTGCAGGGGGCGCCTGGAAAACTGTTTTTT.

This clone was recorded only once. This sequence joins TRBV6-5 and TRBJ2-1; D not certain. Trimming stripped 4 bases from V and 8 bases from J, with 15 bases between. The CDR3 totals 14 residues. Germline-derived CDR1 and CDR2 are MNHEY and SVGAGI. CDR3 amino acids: CASSWIRAVDEQFF. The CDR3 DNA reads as TGTGCCAGCAGTTGGATTAGGGCGGTCGATGAGCAGTTCTTC.

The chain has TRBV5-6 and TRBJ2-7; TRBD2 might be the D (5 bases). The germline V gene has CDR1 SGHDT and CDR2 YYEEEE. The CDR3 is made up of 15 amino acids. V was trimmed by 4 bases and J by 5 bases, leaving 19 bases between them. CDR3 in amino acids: CASSPPAARGNEQYF. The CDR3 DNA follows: TGTGCCAGCAGCCCCCCAGCGGCTAGAGGGAACGAGCAGTACTTC.

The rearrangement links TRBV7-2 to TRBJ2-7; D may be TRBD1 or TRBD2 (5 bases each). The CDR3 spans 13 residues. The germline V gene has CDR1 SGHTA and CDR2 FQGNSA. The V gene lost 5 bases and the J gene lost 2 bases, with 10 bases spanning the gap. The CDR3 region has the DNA TGTGCCAGCAGCGAACCGGGACCCTACGAGCAGTACTTC. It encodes CASSEPGPYEQYF.

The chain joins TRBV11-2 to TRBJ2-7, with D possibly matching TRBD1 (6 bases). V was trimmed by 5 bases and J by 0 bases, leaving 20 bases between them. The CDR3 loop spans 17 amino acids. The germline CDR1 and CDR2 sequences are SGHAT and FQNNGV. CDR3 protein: CASSNPPGHPFSYEQYF. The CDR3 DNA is TGTGCCAGCAGCAACCCCCCGGGACACCCGTTCTCCTACGAGCAGTACTTC.

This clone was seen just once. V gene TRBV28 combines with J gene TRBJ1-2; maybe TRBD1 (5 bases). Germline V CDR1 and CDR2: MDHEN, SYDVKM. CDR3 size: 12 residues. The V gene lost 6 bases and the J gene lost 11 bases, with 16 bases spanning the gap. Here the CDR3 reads CASSPPGHPYTF. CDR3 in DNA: TGTGCCAGCAGCCCACCGGGGCACCCGTACACCTTC.

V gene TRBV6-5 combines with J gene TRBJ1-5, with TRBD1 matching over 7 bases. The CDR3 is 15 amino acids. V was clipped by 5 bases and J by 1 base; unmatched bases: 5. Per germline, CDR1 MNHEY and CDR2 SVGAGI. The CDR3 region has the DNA TGTGCCAGCAGTCAGACAGGGATAAGCAATCAGCCCCAGCATTTT. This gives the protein CASSQTGISNQPQHF.

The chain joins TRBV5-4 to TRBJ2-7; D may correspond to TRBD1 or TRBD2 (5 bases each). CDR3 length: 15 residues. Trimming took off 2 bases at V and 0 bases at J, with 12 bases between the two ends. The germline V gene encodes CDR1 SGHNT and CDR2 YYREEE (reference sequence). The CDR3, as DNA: TGTGCCAGCAGCTTAGAGGGGCGCAGCTCCTACGAGCAGTACTTC. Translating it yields CASSLEGRSSYEQYF.

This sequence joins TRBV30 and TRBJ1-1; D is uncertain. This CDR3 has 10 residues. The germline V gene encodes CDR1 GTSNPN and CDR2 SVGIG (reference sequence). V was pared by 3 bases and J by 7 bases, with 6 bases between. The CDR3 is CAWRQVEAFF. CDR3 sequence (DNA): TGTGCCTGGAGGCAGGTTGAAGCTTTCTTT.

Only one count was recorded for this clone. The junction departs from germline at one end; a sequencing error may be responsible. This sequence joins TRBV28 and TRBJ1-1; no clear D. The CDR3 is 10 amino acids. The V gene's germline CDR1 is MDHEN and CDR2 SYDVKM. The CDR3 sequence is CASSPTGPFF. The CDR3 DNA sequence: TGTGCCAGCAGTCCCACCGGGCCCTTTTTT.

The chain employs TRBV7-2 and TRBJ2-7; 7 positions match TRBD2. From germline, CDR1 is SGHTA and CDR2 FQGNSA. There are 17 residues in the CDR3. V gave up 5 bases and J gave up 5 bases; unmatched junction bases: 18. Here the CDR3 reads CASSTRAREARGNEQYF. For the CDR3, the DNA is TGTGCCAGCAGCACTAGGGCACGGGAGGCCCGGGGCAACGAGCAGTACTTC.

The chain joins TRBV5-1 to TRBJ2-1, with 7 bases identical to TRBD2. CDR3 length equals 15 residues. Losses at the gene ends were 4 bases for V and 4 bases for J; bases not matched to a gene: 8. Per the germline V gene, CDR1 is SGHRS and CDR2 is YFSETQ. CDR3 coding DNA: TGCGCCAGCAGCATTTTGGCGGGAGATTACAATGAGCAGTTCTTC. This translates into CASSILAGDYNEQFF.

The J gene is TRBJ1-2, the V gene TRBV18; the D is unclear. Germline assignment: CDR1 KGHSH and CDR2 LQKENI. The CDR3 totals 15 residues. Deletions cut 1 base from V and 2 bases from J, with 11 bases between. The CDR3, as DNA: TGTGCCAGCTCACCACTTTCGGTACCGAACTATGGCTACACCTTC. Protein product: CASSPLSVPNYGYTF.

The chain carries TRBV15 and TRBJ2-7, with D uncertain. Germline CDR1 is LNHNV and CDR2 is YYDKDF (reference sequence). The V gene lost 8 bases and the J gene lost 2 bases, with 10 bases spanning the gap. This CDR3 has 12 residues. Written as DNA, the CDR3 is TGTGCCACCGCGAGTGCCCCCTACGAGCAGTACTTC. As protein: CATASAPYEQYF.